A selection of T cell receptor beta chains follows, all from one sample in a study of T cell responses to AZD1222 COVID-19 vaccine. Profiled with immunoSEQ multiplex PCR; TCRdb holds only in-frame clones, not every one. The sample lists more than 95,000 clones; 91% were seen once. The starting material was peripheral blood, obtained on day 0 of AZD1222 vaccination. These receptors were obtained from an adult in good health. Both conserved end residues are part of each CDR3. A D gene is named only where the DNA matches it firmly. Clone size is given for some rows only: seen once, a few or many times, or a class if the clone is expanded.

TRBJ2-3 . . TRBV7-2 TGTGCCAGCAGCTTAAAAGGGAGCACAGATACGCAGTATTTT CASSLKGSTDTQYF
TRBJ2-1 TRBD2 . TRBV6-5 TGTGCCAGCAGTCACGGGACTAGCGGGGGGGTGATGTTCTTC CASSHGTSGGVMFF
TRBJ1-5 . . TRBV28 TGTGCCAGCAGTTTAGAAGGACACCGCAGCAATCAGCCCCAGCATTTT CASSLEGHRSNQPQHF
TRBJ2-2 TRBD1 . TRBV14 TGTGCCAGCAGCCAAGATCCCCGGGACAGGGGATCCGGGGAGCTGTTTTTT CASSQDPRDRGSGELFF
TRBJ1-2 . . TRBV7-9 TGTGCCAGCAGCCCCCCGGGGTCTAACTATGGCTACACCTTC CASSPPGSNYGYTF
TRBJ2-7 . . TRBV11-3 TGTGCCAGCAGCTTAATAGGGCAGCCCCCTCACTTC CASSLIGQPPHF
TRBJ2-1 . . TRBV18 TGTGCCAGCTCACGCACAGCTTTAGAATTTCGGGGACATGAGCAGTTCTTC CASSRTALEFRGHEQFF
TRBJ1-5 . . TRBV19 TGTGCCAGTAGTATTTGGGTCGGGGGTAATCAGCCCCAGCATTTT CASSIWVGGNQPQHF
TRBJ2-7 TRBD1 . TRBV27 TGTGCCAGCAGTATCGGGACAGGGTCCGTCGAGCAGTACTTC CASSIGTGSVEQYF
TRBJ2-1 . . TRBV11-2 TGTGCCAGCAGCTTACTTCTCCATGAGCAGTTCTTC CASSLLLHEQFF
TRBJ1-1 . . TRBV14 TGTGCCAGCAGACCCGATTTGGGGGGCGGATGGGTCACTGAAGCTTTCTTT CASRPDLGGGWVTEAFF
TRBJ1-1 TRBD1 . TRBV28 TGTGCCAGCAGTAATCCCGGGACAGGGGGCGCTTGGTCTGAAGCTTTCTTT CASSNPGTGGAWSEAFF
TRBJ1-6 . once TRBV6-1 TGTGCCAGCAGTGACAGGGATAATTCACCCCTCCACTTT CASSDRDNSPLHF
TRBJ2-7 TRBD1 . TRBV6-5 TGTGCCAGCAGTTACTCTGGGACAGGGTCCTACGAGCAGTACTTC CASSYSGTGSYEQYF
TRBJ2-5 TRBD2 . TRBV30 TGTGCCTGGAGTTCAGCGGGAGTGGCAGAGACCCAGTACTTC CAWSSAGVAETQYF
TRBJ1-5 . . TRBV18 TGTGCCAGCTCACCGGGGGGGAAGAGCAATCAGCCCCAGCATTTT CASSPGGKSNQPQHF
TRBJ1-2 . once TRBV28 TGTGCCAGCAGGCAAGCTAGCGATAACTATGGCTACACCTTC CASRQASDNYGYTF
TRBJ2-1 TRBD1 . TRBV9 TGTGCCAGCAACCGACAGGGGGCCTCCTACAATGAGCAGTTCTTC CASNRQGASYNEQFF
TRBJ2-1 . . TRBV28 TGTGCCAGCACCTGGGGAAATGAGCAGTTCTTC CASTWGNEQFF
TRBJ2-5 . . TRBV7-8 TGTGCCAGCAGCTTCCGGTCCCTGGGGGAGACCCAGTACTTC CASSFRSLGETQYF
TRBJ2-7 TRBD2 . TRBV6-2/TRBV6-3 TGTGCCAGCAGTTACTCAGCGGGGGTTCTGACCTACGAGCAGTACTTC CASSYSAGVLTYEQYF
TRBJ2-1 . . TRBV14 TGTGCCAGCAGCAAGGGGGACACGGGAACCAACAATGAGCAGTTCTTC CASSKGDTGTNNEQFF
TRBJ2-7 TRBD2 few TRBV10-2 TGCGCCAGCATAGGAGGGGTAAGCGGGGCCTACGAGCAGTACTTC CASIGGVSGAYEQYF
TRBJ2-7 . . TRBV27 TGTGCCAGCAGTTTATCTCCCACCTCCTACGAGCAGTACTTC CASSLSPTSYEQYF
TRBJ1-6 . few TRBV6-5 TGTGCCAGCAGTTACGGAACTACTAATTCACCCCTCCACTTT CASSYGTTNSPLHF
TRBJ2-1 TRBD2 . TRBV10-3 TGTGCCGTGGGACTAGCGGGAGGACGGGAGCAGTTCTTC CAVGLAGGREQFF
TRBJ1-5 . . TRBV30 TGTGCCTGGAGTTCTAAAGCTGGAAATCAGCCCCAGCATTTT CAWSSKAGNQPQHF
TRBJ2-5 . . TRBV6-6 TGTGCCAGCAGTCTAACGGCTGGTGGGGCCCAAGAGACCCAGTACTTC CASSLTAGGAQETQYF
TRBJ2-1 . . TRBV19 TGTGCCAGTAGGGGTGACCGGGATGAGCAGTTCTTC CASRGDRDEQFF
TRBJ2-3 . once TRBV7-2 TGTGCCAGCAGCTTAACTGCGGTCCGCACAGATACGCAGTATTTT CASSLTAVRTDTQYF
TRBJ2-7 . . TRBV27 TGTGCCAGCAGTTCGGGAACAGGAAGACCCTACGAGCAGTACTTC CASSSGTGRPYEQYF
TRBJ2-3 TRBD2 . TRBV3-1/TRBV3-2 TGTGCCAGCAGCCAAGACTCAGCGGGAGGGCCAAATACGCAGTATTTT CASSQDSAGGPNTQYF
TRBJ1-6 . . TRBV11-3 TGTGCCAGCAGCGCAGCCCCGGGTTCACCCCTCCACTTT CASSAAPGSPLHF
TRBJ2-5 . . TRBV5-4 TGTGCCAGCAGCACGCTCGGACCAGAGACCCAGTACTTC CASSTLGPETQYF
TRBJ2-5 . . TRBV24-1 TGTGCCACCAGTGATTTAGGTACCCAGTACTTC CATSDLGTQYF
TRBJ2-1 . . TRBV4-2 TGTGCCAGCAGCCCTCCGGTCGAGGGGGGGTCCTACAATGAGCAGTTCTTC CASSPPVEGGSYNEQFF
TRBJ2-7 TRBD2 . TRBV28 TGTGCCAGCCATCGAGCGGGAGGGAACTCCTACGAGCAGTACTTC CASHRAGGNSYEQYF
TRBJ2-1 TRBD2 . TRBV29-1 TGCAGCGTGGGACTAGCGGGAGTCTTCAATGAGCAGTTCTTC CSVGLAGVFNEQFF
TRBJ2-7 . . TRBV27 TGTGCCAGCGGCCTGACAGGCCCCTACGAGCAGTACTTC CASGLTGPYEQYF
TRBJ1-2 TRBD1 . TRBV19 TGTGCCAGTAGTGGATGGGACAGCAACTATGGCTACACCTTC CASSGWDSNYGYTF
TRBJ1-6 . . TRBV6-5 TGTGCCAGTGTCCTCGTGGGGTCCGGACCCCTCCACTTT CASVLVGSGPLHF
TRBJ2-5 TRBD2 . TRBV27 TGTGCCAGCAGTCCTACCGGGAGCGGGAGGTGGGAGACCCAGTACTTC CASSPTGSGRWETQYF
TRBJ2-7 . . TRBV2 TGTGCCAGCAGTGAAGCGGGACCTACCTACGAGCAGTACTTC CASSEAGPTYEQYF
TRBJ2-2 . . TRBV28 TGTGCCAGCAATACCCCGAACACCGGGGAGCTGTTTTTT CASNTPNTGELFF
TRBJ2-7 . . TRBV3-1/TRBV3-2 TGTGCCAGCAGCTCCTCCGGGGGTACCTACGAGCAGTACTTC CASSSSGGTYEQYF
TRBJ2-2 TRBD1 . TRBV6-5 TGTGCCAGCAAGATTACAGGGGGAAACACCGGGGAGCTGTTTTTT CASKITGGNTGELFF
TRBJ2-5 . . TRBV20-1 TGCAGCGGGACTCCCGGCGAGACCCAGTACTTC CSGTPGETQYF
TRBJ1-4 TRBD1 . TRBV6-4 TGTGCCAGCAGGGACAGGGGAGAAGAGGAAAAACTGTTTTTT CASRDRGEEEKLFF
TRBJ1-4 . . TRBV28 TGTGCCAGCAAACCGGCGGGGAGAACACTGTTTTTT CASKPAGRTLFF
TRBJ2-5 . once TRBV14 TGTGCCAGCAGCCAAGAAGAGGGAGTGACGGTGGAGACCCAGTACTTC CASSQEEGVTVETQYF
TRBJ2-3 . . TRBV7-9 TGTGCCAGCAGCTTAGGTGTCTCCTTCACAGATACGCAGTATTTT CASSLGVSFTDTQYF
TRBJ2-3 . . TRBV11-3 TGTGCCAGCAGCCCTCCGACAGGCACAGATACGCAGTATTTT CASSPPTGTDTQYF
TRBJ2-1 . once TRBV7-2 TGTGCCAGCATCCTGGGACTCTACAATGAGCAGTTCTTC CASILGLYNEQFF
TRBJ2-1 . . TRBV18 TGTGCCAGCTCACCACCCGCGGAGGGCCTCAATGAGCAGTTCTTC CASSPPAEGLNEQFF
TRBJ2-3 . . TRBV7-6 TGTGCCAGCAGCTTCCCGTCTCTGGCAGATACGCAGTATTTT CASSFPSLADTQYF
TRBJ1-5 . . TRBV27 TGTGCCAGCAGTTTGGCGGGAGGCAATCAGCCCCAGCATTTT CASSLAGGNQPQHF
TRBJ2-2 TRBD2 . TRBV5-1 TGCGCCAGCCGAGAACTAGCGGGAAGCTCGAACACCGGGGAGCTGTTTTTT CASRELAGSSNTGELFF
TRBJ2-1 . . TRBV28 TGTGCCAGCAGCCCACCCCCGGGGCTAGCAGGGAATGAGCAGTTCTTC CASSPPPGLAGNEQFF
TRBJ2-7 . . TRBV5-1 TGCGCCAGCAGCTCGAACCGGGACACCCGTGGCTACGAGCAGTACTTC CASSSNRDTRGYEQYF